This T cell receptor (beta chain) was retrieved from a study of cytomegalovirus exposure and HLA in healthy donors. General study points: An analysis done earlier found most TCR beta V segments productive about 87% or about 30% of the time. Reportedly, cytomegalovirus status was diagnosed with high sensitivity and specificity.

Healthy bone marrow donors made up the donor group. V gave up 6 bases and J gave up 2 bases; unmatched junction bases: 9. Germline V CDR1 and CDR2: SQVTM, ANQGSEA. The CDR3 length is 14 residues. Details on this clone: The antigen is undetermined.

The PCR made use of 60 Vbeta and 13 Jbeta primers. Clones were read by immunoSEQ multiplex PCR, and TCRdb kept only the in-frame ones, dropping some. This sample has approximately 84,000 clones; roughly 75% occur once, and the top ten carry approximately 2.1%. The sequence was obtained from a man in his forties or fifties in good health and CMV-seronegative. Sequencing used PBMCs. This chain links TRBV29-1 with TRBJ1-1; 7 bases line up with TRBD1. The CDR3 spells CSVGRQGFNTEAFF. The CDR3 DNA is TGCAGCGTAGGGAGACAGGGATTCAACACTGAAGCTTTCTTT.